This T cell receptor (beta chain) was observed in a study of shared clonotypes between healthy human individuals (dated by TCRdb to the early 2020s). For the study in its entirety: The cohort included three men and a couple of women between 18 and 49 years of age. To estimate repertoire size and how much clonotypes are shared between individuals, the study performed deep sequencing of blood TCR repertoires from a handful of healthy adults. Per donor, leukapheresis produced somewhere between about 0.9 and 10 billion PBMCs. For each donor, CD4 naive and CD4 memory were each given three plates, CD8 naive was given two plates, and CD8 memory was given one plate. To increase sequencing depth and limit assay-specific biases, different laboratories used diverse techniques to prepare libraries and sequence TCR repertoires. General study outcomes and caveats: Naive subsets generally had larger estimated clonotype richness than memory subsets did. Pairwise subsampling indicated that sequencing depth was expected to affect the degree of clonotype sharing among donors. Sampling was restricted to blood, and TCR repertoires in tissue are likely to differ from TCR repertoires in blood. Compared with non-shared clonotypes, clonotypes shared by all four sorted-subset donors had higher generation probabilities. The small number of donors limited the genetic and exposure-history diversity represented. Sharing across four donors was observed for approximately 4.6% of naive CD4, over 3% of naive CD8, about 2.3% of memory CD4, and around 0.44% of memory CD8 clonotypes. Incomplete sequencing was indicated by rarefaction of sorted-subset datasets, despite the large sequencing depth.

About this clone: Its specific antigen is unknown. Base qualities were left out, and no much larger clone turns up one base away.

The donors were healthy, HIV-negative adults who had no recently reported acute infections or vaccinations. Every donor was a Caucasian adult residing in Nashville, Tennessee, USA. CD8 memory samples consisted of magnetically selected CD45RO+ cells combined with CCR7-negative CD45RA+ effector memory (TemRA) cells. After blood collection by leukapheresis, PBMCs were isolated using Ficoll-Histopaque density gradient centrifugation and then cryopreserved in the vapor phase of liquid nitrogen. Analytical flow cytometry was used to check the purity and quantity of every magnetically sorted T cell population. From each sorted fraction, genomic DNA was isolated and quantified by UV absorbance on a Nanodrop 2000c. TCR CDR3 regions were amplified from genomic DNA by multiplex PCR using the deep immunoSEQ assay. Extracted genomic DNA from each cell subset was spread evenly across all wells of several immunoSEQ 96-well plates, with each plate serving as a replicate. For sorted subsets, 200 ng of genomic DNA, equivalent to roughly 33,000 T cell genomes, went into each replicate PCR. Purified libraries were quantified with a Qubit 3.0 fluorometer, sized on a Bioanalyzer 2100, and re-quantified with the KAPA Library Quantification kit. A separate single-read 150-cycle Illumina NextSeq 550 flow cell was used to sequence each immunoSEQ 96-well plate. In the paper's pipeline: The immunoSEQ output contained only junctional sequences without quality scores, so filtering could not match that applied to full-length reads. To assign V/J genes and CDR3, sequences were annotated against IMGT germline references using PyIR, a Python wrapper for IgBLAST v1.9. Reads were removed for weak V/J assignments (E-value above 1e-6), missing CDR3, stop codons, out-of-frame junctions, or ambiguous translated residues. V3J clonotypes were defined by identical inferred V gene, J gene, and CDR3 amino acid sequence. Percentage overlap between repertoires was calculated by dividing the number of shared unique clonotypes by the size of the smaller repertoire. Repertoire richness was assessed with RTK rarefaction, the Chao1 estimator, and Recon v2.1 estimates of unobserved clonotypes. OLGA was used to compute generation probabilities for all TCRbeta clonotypes that the gDNA method yielded from several donors. TCRdb limited this immuneACCESS table to in-frame rearrangements with V and J called. A share of clones is missing; checked studies link under half to unresolved V genes, and the rest is unexplained. V, J and clone size are taken as reported in that table, and D and trimming were inferred from the DNA itself. Recorded for this sample are fewer than 850,000 clones; roughly 91% of them occurred a single time. In total, the top ten clones hold 34% of the sample.

The CDR3 numbers 14 residues from cysteine through phenylalanine. Only the CDR3 portion is preserved as DNA: 42 bases, with reading frame beginning at the first base. Compared with germline, V lacks 5 bases and J lacks 7 bases; bases without a gene match: 8. According to the germline V gene (reference sequence), CDR1 reads SGHAT and CDR2 reads FQDESV. The chain was built from TRBV11-1 and TRBJ2-1, with TRBD2 identical over 7 junction bases. The source material was memory CD8+ T cells from PBMCs. This specimen's cell subset or site label, per the study, means: CD45RO+ cells pooled with CCR7-negative TemRA cells. This clonotype was sampled from a man between 18 and 29 years old in good health. Some clones in this sample may be carry-over from other donors' samples. The CDR3 region has the sequence CASSGEGPPNEQFF. The nucleotide sequence reads TGTGCCAGCAGCGGGGAGGGGCCCCCAAATGAGCAGTTCTTC.